The clone carrying this T cell receptor (beta chain) was detected ten times or more. The antigen remains unidentified. This specimen belongs to a study of T-cell reconstitution after alpha-beta-depleted transplantation in children. The study's findings and limits: The study reportedly traced alpha-beta T cells about two months after transplant to several hundred expanded graft clones. Once a year had passed after transplant, T-cell counts and diversity came mostly from newly produced T cells.

CDR1 is SQVTM, CDR2 ANQGSEA, per germline. The CDR3 has 15 residues. V was clipped by 6 bases and J by 1 base, with 13 bases between them. TCRbeta library construction was performed incorporating unique molecular identifiers. One entry per CDR3 protein results from TCRdb running MiXCR on the PCR reads. Here the sample spans roughly 670,000 distinct CDR3 sequences, about 12% being singletons. The specimen was PBMCs, collected before TCRalphabeta/CD19-depleted stem cell transplant. The V and J genes are TRBV29-1 and TRBJ2-6; D tentatively reads TRBD1 or TRBD2 (5 bases each). The origin of this receptor is a girl aged 2 to 10 with congenital amegakaryocytic thrombocytopenia, due to receive a stem cell transplant. This chain's CDR3 is CSVRGAPSGANVLTF. DNA for the CDR3: TGCAGCGTCCGAGGGGCCCCTTCTGGGGCCAACGTCCTGACTTTC.